This T cell receptor (beta chain) appears in the sequencing data of a study of T cells in Graves' hyperthyroidism and ophthalmopathy. Regarding the study as a whole: The model's output predicted ophthalmopathy at a median of 6.5 months prior to onset.

Authors of the study amplified TCR beta CDR3 regions from RNA transcripts. Primed by the HTBI set, a first-round RT-PCR was run on the TCR CDR3. Each CDR3 protein gets one entry after TCRdb re-called the multiplex PCR reads with MiXCR. The sample yields under 700,000 distinct CDR3 sequences, around 17% seen once. V shed 2 bases and J shed 0 bases, with 11 bases lying between them. CDR3 size: 15 residues. Germline CDR1 SGHDN, CDR2 FVKESK. This clonotype has just a few counts. What it binds is unknown. The receptor comes from a woman aged 18-29 years with Graves' hyperthyroidism. Specimen: blood. This rearrangement joins TRBV14 to TRBJ2-7; D is unresolved. This CDR3 reads CASSQFQKSSYEQYF. CDR3 nucleotides: TGTGCCAGCAGCCAATTCCAGAAGAGCTCCTACGAGCAGTACTTC.